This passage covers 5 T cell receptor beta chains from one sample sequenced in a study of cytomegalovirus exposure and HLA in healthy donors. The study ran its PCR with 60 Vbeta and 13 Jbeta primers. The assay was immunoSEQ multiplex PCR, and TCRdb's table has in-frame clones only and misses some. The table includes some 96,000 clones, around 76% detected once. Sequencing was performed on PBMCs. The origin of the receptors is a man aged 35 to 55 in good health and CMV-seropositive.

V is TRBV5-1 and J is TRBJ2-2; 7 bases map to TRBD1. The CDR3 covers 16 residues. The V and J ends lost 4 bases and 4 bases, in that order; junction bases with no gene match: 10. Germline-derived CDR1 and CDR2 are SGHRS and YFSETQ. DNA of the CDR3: TGCGCCAGCAGCGTTGGTGGGGACAGAGTCACCGGGGAGCTGTTTTTT. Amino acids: CASSVGGDRVTGELFF.

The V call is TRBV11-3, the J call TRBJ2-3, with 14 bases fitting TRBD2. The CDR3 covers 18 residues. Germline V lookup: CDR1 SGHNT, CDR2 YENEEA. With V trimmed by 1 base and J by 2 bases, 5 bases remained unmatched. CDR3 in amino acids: CASSLGLAGGGPTDTQYF. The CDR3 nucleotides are TGTGCCAGCAGCTTAGGACTAGCGGGAGGGGGCCCCACAGATACGCAGTATTTT.

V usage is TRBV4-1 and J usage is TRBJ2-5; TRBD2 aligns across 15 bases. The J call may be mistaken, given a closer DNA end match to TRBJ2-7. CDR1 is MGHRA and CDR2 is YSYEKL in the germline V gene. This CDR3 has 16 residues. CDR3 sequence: CASSPLGTSGRYEQYF. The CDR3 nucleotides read TGCGCCAGCAGTCCACTCGGGACTAGCGGGAGGTACGAGCAGTACTTC.

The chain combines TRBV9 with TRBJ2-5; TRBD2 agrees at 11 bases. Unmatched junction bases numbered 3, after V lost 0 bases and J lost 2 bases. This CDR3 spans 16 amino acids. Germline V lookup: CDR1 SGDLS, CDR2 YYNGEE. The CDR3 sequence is CASSVGVAGGQETQYF. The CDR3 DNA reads TGTGCCAGCAGCGTAGGAGTAGCGGGGGGGCAAGAGACCCAGTACTTC.

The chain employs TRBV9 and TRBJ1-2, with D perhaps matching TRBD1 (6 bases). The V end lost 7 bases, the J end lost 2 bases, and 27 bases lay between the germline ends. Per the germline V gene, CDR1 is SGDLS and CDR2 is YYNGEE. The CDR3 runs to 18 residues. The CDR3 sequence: CASGGDTIRRRKNYGYTF. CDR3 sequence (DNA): TGTGCCAGCGGCGGGGACACCATCCGCCGGCGAAAGAACTATGGCTACACCTTC.